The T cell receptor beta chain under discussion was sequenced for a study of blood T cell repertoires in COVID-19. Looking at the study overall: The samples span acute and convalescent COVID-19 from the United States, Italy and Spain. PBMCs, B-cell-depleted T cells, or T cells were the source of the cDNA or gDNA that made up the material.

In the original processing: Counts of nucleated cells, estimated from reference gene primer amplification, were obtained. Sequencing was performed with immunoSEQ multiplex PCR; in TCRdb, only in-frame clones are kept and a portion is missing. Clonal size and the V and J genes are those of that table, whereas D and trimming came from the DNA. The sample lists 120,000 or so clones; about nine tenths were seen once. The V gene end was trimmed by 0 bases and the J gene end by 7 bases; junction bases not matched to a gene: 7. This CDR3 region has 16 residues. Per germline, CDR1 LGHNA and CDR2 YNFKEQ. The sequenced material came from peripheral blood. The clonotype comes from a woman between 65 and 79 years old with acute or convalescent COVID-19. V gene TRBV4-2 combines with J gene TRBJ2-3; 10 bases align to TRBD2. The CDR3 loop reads CASSQDPAGGPNTQYF. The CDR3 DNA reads TGTGCCAGCAGCCAAGACCCAGCGGGGGGGCCTAATACGCAGTATTTT.